Shown below are 17 T cell receptor beta chains from a single sample sequenced in a study of identical twins (dated by TCRdb to 2015 to 2016). The library was produced with 5' RACE. The data were produced on an Illumina HiSeq 2000. Using fastp at Q25 and MiXCR, TCRdb reprocessed the public reads and kept productive beta chains. Rows merge per CDR3 protein into single entries with the most common DNA and genes. The sample includes about 450,000 distinct CDR3 sequences, with roughly 20% observed a single time. 12% of the sample lies in the top ten. Sequenced sample: naive T cells sorted from blood. The cell subset or site label of this sample denotes: cells isolated with a human naive T-cell isolation kit. All receptors come from a man in his forties or fifties in good health.

This clonotype was detected ten times or more. The chain is built from TRBV20-1 and TRBJ1-1; no clear D. Between the trimmed V and J ends, which lost 0 bases and 0 bases, there was a span of 11 bases. In germline, CDR1 is DFQATT, CDR2 SNEGSKA (reference sequence). This CDR3 spans 15 amino acids. For the CDR3, the DNA is TGCAGTGCTAGAGATAGCGGACCGATGAACACTGAAGCTTTCTTT. The encoded protein is CSARDSGPMNTEAFF.

The chain has TRBV20-1 and TRBJ2-7; tentatively, D is TRBD1 (6 bases). CDR3 length equals 14 residues. Germline CDR1 and CDR2: DFQATT and SNEGSKA (reference sequence). V was clipped by 6 bases and J by 3 bases, with 18 bases between them. CDR3 in DNA: TGCAGTGCCCTTCCACCGGGACAATTCTACGAGCAGTACTTC. It codes for CSALPPGQFYEQYF.

The chain combines TRBV6-1 with TRBJ2-1, with D tentatively TRBD2 (6 bases). The V end was cut by 7 bases, the J end by 6 bases, with 19 bases between. The CDR3 covers 15 residues. Germline loops: CDR1 MNHNS, CDR2 SASEGT. The CDR3 reads CASIRGGGVVNEQFF. The CDR3 DNA sequence: TGTGCCAGCATTCGAGGTGGCGGGGTCGTCAATGAGCAGTTCTTC.

The chain carries TRBV12-5 and TRBJ2-3; 12 nucleotides match TRBD2. The V gene end was trimmed by 5 bases and the J gene end by 3 bases; junction bases not matched to a gene: 6. The CDR3 contains 16 residues. Germline V gives CDR1 LGHNT, CDR2 FRNRAP. The CDR3 reads CASGKTSGSRTDTQYF. CDR3 nucleotides: TGTGCTAGTGGTAAGACTAGCGGGAGTAGGACAGATACGCAGTATTTT.

This clonotype was picked up a small number of times. The gene calls are TRBV6-1 and TRBJ2-3, with 14 bases that match TRBD2. This CDR3 comprises 16 residues. V was pared by 5 bases and J by 5 bases, with 6 bases of the junction left unmatched. Germline assignment: CDR1 MNHNS and CDR2 SASEGT. CDR3 DNA sequence: TGTGCCAGCAGTATTGGACTAGCGGGGGGCGGAGATACGCAGTATTTT. Translating it yields CASSIGLAGGGDTQYF.

This clonotype was observed a handful of times. This chain uses TRBV18 with TRBJ2-1; tentative D call: TRBD2 (5 bases). The CDR3 sequence is 16 residues long. Trimming stripped 3 bases from V and 0 bases from J, with 12 bases between. Germline values: CDR1 KGHSH, CDR2 LQKENI. CDR3 sequence reads: CASSPSLAISYNEQFF. Written as DNA, the CDR3 is TGTGCCAGCTCACCTAGTCTAGCTATCTCCTACAATGAGCAGTTCTTC.

The V call is TRBV18, the J call TRBJ2-5; 7 bases line up with TRBD2. J lost 0 bases, V lost 3 bases, and 1 base had no gene match. Per the germline V gene, CDR1 is KGHSH and CDR2 is LQKENI. The CDR3 has 14 residues. In DNA, the CDR3 is TGTGCCAGCTCACCCAGCGGGAACCAAGAGACCCAGTACTTC. Its translation: CASSPSGNQETQYF.

This clonotype appeared a few times. The chain employs TRBV7-9 and TRBJ1-2; 8 bases line up with TRBD1. The germline CDR1 and CDR2 sequences are SEHNR and FQNEAQ (reference sequence). Trimming took 5 bases from V and 3 from J; bases not matched to a gene: 11. This CDR3 contains 16 residues. The CDR3 sequence: CASSPVATGADYGYTF. The CDR3 nucleotides read TGTGCCAGCAGCCCGGTTGCGACAGGGGCGGACTATGGCTACACCTTC. The variable domain in full, with the rest retrieved from reference TRBV7-9 and TRBJ1-2, is DTGVSQNPRHKITKRGQNVTFRCDPISEHNRLYWYRQTLGQGPEFLTYFQNEAQLEKSRLLSDRFSAERPKGSFSTLEIQRTEQGDSAMYLCASSPVATGADYGYTFGSGTRLTVV.

This clonotype has a count of ten or more. The gene calls are TRBV20-1 and TRBJ2-7; D gene ambiguous. The length of the CDR3 is 14 residues. Germline V gene sequence: CDR1 DFQATT, CDR2 SNEGSKA (reference sequence). V dropped 6 bases and J dropped 2 bases, with 17 bases sitting between them. CDR3 sequence (DNA): TGCAGTGCCAGCCGTGGCAGGCCGACCTACGAGCAGTACTTC. Protein product: CSASRGRPTYEQYF.

V gene TRBV5-1 combines with J gene TRBJ1-1; 7 nucleotides line up with TRBD1. Germline-derived CDR1 and CDR2 are SGHRS and YFSETQ. V lost 4 bases, J lost 1 base, and 4 bases stayed unmatched. This CDR3 is 14 amino acids long. The CDR3 sequence: CASSIGTENTEAFF. The CDR3 DNA reads TGCGCCAGCAGCATCGGGACAGAGAACACTGAAGCTTTCTTT.

This chain connects TRBV5-1 to TRBJ2-1; tentatively, D is TRBD2 (6 bases). The V gene lost 2 bases and the J gene lost 10 bases, with 19 bases spanning the gap. The germline CDR1 and CDR2 sequences are SGHRS and YFSETQ. This CDR3 contains 15 residues. The CDR3 coding sequence is TGCGCCAGCAGCTTTCCGATAGGAGGGGCCCGGGAGCAGTTCTTC. Residues: CASSFPIGGAREQFF.

With respect to this clonotype: A much larger clone lies a single base off, so this may be a read error. The V and J genes are TRBV5-1 and TRBJ2-7; D is unresolved. The CDR3 is 14 amino acids. Germline V gives CDR1 SGHRS, CDR2 YFSETQ. Deletions cut 0 bases from V and 1 base from J, with 8 bases between. As DNA, the CDR3 is TGCGCCAGCAGCTTGGTACAGATATCCTACGAGCAGTACTTC. Amino acids: CASSLVQISYEQYF.

This clonotype showed up just a few times. The J gene is TRBJ2-2, the V gene TRBV6-5; 11 bases are shared with TRBD2. The trim removed 3 bases at V and 4 bases at J, leaving 1 base unmatched. The CDR3 is 15 residues long. In germline, CDR1 is MNHEY, CDR2 SVGAGI. CDR3 DNA: TGTGCCAGCAGTTATGGGACTAGCGGCACCGGGGAGCTGTTTTTT. Translated: CASSYGTSGTGELFF.

V gene TRBV11-2 combines with J gene TRBJ2-2; 14 bases agree with TRBD2. The trim removed 3 bases at V and 1 base at J, leaving 4 bases unmatched. The germline gives CDR1 SGHAT, CDR2 FQNNGV. The CDR3 has 18 amino acids. The CDR3 sequence is CASSFWGLAGVNTGELFF. In DNA, the CDR3 is TGTGCCAGCAGCTTTTGGGGACTAGCGGGGGTGAACACCGGGGAGCTGTTTTTT.

With respect to this clonotype: This may arise from a read error, as a much more abundant clone is one base away. CDR3 residues: CAIQVDTEELFF. CDR3 coding DNA: TGTGCCATCCAGGTCGACACCGAGGAGCTGTTTTTT. The chain is built from TRBV10-3 and TRBJ2-2, with D uncertain. The germline gives CDR1 ENHRY, CDR2 SYGVKD. This CDR3 contains 12 residues.

This clonotype showed up just a few times. Just one base apart from a much larger clone, this may be a read error. V and J are TRBV12-3 or TRBV12-4 and TRBJ2-2; the D gene is possibly TRBD1 (5 bases). The length of the CDR3 is 15 residues. With 0 bases removed from V and 0 bases from J, the gap between germline ends came to 5 bases. The CDR3 here is CASSLATANTGELFF. The CDR3 coding sequence is TGTGCCAGCAGTTTAGCGACAGCGAACACCGGGGAGCTGTTTTTT.

The chain links TRBV3-1 to TRBJ1-3; D is unclear. V lost 7 bases and J 0 bases, leaving 16 bases between the germline ends. Looked up from germline, CDR1 is LGHDT and CDR2 is YNNKEL (reference sequence). This CDR3 is built from 16 residues. CDR3 coding DNA: TGTGCCAGCACGACACAGAGCACACTCTCTGGAAACACCATATATTTT. As protein: CASTTQSTLSGNTIYF.